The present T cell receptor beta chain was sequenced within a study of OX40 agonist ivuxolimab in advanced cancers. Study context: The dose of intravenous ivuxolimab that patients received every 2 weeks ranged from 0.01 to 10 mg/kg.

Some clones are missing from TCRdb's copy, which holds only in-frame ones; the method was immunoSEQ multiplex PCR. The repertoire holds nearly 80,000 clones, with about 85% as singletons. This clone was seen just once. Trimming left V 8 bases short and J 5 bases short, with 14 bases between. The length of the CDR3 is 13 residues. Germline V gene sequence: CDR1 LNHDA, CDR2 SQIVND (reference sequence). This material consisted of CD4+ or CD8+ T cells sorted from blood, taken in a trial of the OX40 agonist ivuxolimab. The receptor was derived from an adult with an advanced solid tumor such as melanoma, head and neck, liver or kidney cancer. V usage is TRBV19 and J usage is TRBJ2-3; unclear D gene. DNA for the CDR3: TGTGCCAGTCGAGTTCTAGGTCGAGATACGCAGTATTTT. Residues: CASRVLGRDTQYF.